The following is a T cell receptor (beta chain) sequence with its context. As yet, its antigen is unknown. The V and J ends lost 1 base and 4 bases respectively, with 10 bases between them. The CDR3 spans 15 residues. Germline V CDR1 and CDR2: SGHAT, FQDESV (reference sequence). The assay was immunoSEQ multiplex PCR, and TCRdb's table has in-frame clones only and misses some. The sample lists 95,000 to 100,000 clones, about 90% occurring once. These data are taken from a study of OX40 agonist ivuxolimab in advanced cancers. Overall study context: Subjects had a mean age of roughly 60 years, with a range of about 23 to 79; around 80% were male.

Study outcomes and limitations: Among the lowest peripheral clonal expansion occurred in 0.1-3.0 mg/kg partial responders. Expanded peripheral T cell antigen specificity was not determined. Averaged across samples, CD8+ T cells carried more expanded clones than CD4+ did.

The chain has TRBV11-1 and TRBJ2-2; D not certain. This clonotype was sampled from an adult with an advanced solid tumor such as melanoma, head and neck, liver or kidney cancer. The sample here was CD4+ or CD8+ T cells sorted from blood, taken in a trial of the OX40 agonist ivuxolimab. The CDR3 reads CASSLGPRSTGELFF. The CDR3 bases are TGTGCCAGCAGCTTAGGACCCCGGAGCACCGGGGAGCTGTTTTTT.